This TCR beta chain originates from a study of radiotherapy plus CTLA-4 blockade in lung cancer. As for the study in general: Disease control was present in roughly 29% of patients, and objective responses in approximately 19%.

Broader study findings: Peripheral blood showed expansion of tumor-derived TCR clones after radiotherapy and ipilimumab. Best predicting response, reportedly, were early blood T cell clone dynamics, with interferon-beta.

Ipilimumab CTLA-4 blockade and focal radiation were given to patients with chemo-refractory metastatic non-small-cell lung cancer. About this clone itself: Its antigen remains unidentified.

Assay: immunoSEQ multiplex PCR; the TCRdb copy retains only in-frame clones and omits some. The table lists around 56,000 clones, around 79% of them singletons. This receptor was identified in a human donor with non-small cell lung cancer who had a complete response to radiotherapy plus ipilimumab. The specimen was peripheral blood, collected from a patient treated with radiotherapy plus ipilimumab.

CDR3 amino acids: CASSSGLAGGNEQFF. In DNA, the CDR3 is TGTGCCAGCAGCTCCGGACTAGCGGGAGGGAATGAGCAGTTCTTC. The chain uses TRBV7-8 and TRBJ2-1; 15 positions agree with TRBD2. Trimming at V came to 4 bases and at J to 7 bases, leaving 2 bases not matched to a gene. The germline gives CDR1 SGHVS, CDR2 FQNEAQ. This CDR3 has 15 residues.